This T cell receptor (beta chain) originates from a study of T cell changes during pregnancy in multiple sclerosis. Germline assignment: CDR1 MRHNA and CDR2 SNTAGT. V lost 2 bases and J lost 9, with 8 bases in between. The CDR3 spans 12 residues. The table came from immunoSEQ multiplex PCR; TCRdb's copy has only in-frame clones and leaves some out. The data hold over 30,000 clones, with just over 90% observed a single time. The sequence was collected from a female donor with multiple sclerosis, enrolled in a pregnancy study. The chain couples TRBV6-4 to TRBJ2-1; D gene uncertain. Sequenced here: CD4+ T cells from peripheral blood mononuclear cells, sampled in the third trimester of pregnancy. The CDR3 nucleotides are TGTGCCAGCAGTGACGGAGTTAGTGAGCAGTTCTTC. Its protein is CASSDGVSEQFF.